This TCR beta chain was documented in a study of T cell responses to AZD1222 COVID-19 vaccine. Clones were read by immunoSEQ multiplex PCR, and TCRdb kept only the in-frame ones, dropping some. The sample includes 54,000 or so clones, 88% of them seen just once. Regarding this clone: The antigen is not known.

The study, taken as a whole, reports: The study reported that nearly half of spike-specific TCRs target unmutated variant regions.

Germline V gene lookup returns CDR1 MNHEY and CDR2 SMNVEV (reference sequence). The trim removed 5 bases at V and 1 base at J, leaving 7 bases unmatched. The CDR3 spans 16 residues. Sequenced material: peripheral blood, taken on day 0 of AZD1222 vaccination. This clonotype was obtained from an adult in good health. The genes are TRBV27 and TRBJ2-7; 11 nucleotides match TRBD2. CDR3 sequence (DNA): TGTGCCAGCAGTCGGCTAGCGGGAGGAGGATCCTACGAGCAGTACTTC. Amino acids: CASSRLAGGGSYEQYF.